A selection of T cell receptor beta chains follows, all from one sample in a study of blood T cell repertoires in COVID-19. The repertoire was sequenced with immunoSEQ multiplex PCR; TCRdb's copy has only in-frame clones and lacks some. The sample holds around 260,000 clones; roughly 89% are singletons and the top ten take roughly 0.96%. What was sequenced was peripheral blood. Receptors originate from a woman aged 40 to 50 who had recovered from COVID-19. The CDR3 runs from the conserved cysteine through the conserved F or W. A D gene is named only where the DNA matches it firmly. Rows may omit the clone size; those that give it use once, few, many or a size class.

15,-,TRBV7-4,-,TRBJ1-4,CANRYAQGTNEKLFF,TGTGCCAACAGGTACGCCCAGGGGACTAATGAAAAACTGTTTTTT
16,TRBD2,TRBV19,once,TRBJ2-5,CASLSKGLAVQETQYF,TGTGCCAGTCTCTCCAAGGGACTAGCGGTCCAAGAGACCCAGTACTTC
17,-,TRBV5-8,-,TRBJ2-5,CASSLALASADQETQYF,TGTGCCAGCAGCTTGGCGTTGGCTAGCGCCGACCAAGAGACCCAGTACTTC
12,-,TRBV28,-,TRBJ2-3,CASSVPLNTQYF,TGTGCCAGCAGTGTCCCCCTTAATACGCAGTATTTT
13,-,TRBV6-2/TRBV6-3,once,TRBJ1-4,CASSYSFRGMLFF,TGTGCCAGCAGTTACTCCTTTCGGGGTATGCTGTTTTTT
15,-,TRBV3-1/TRBV3-2,-,TRBJ2-3,CASSHRQPSTDTQYF,TGTGCCAGCAGCCATAGACAGCCTAGCACAGATACGCAGTATTTT
16,TRBD1,TRBV5-6,-,TRBJ1-4,CASSGDRGQANEKLFF,TGTGCCAGCAGCGGGGACAGGGGGCAGGCTAATGAAAAACTGTTTTTT
15,TRBD1,TRBV4-1,-,TRBJ1-4,CASSPEDRGREKLFF,TGCGCCAGCAGCCCCGAGGACAGGGGGCGTGAAAAACTGTTTTTT
13,-,TRBV6-5,-,TRBJ2-7,CASSSGTTYEQYF,TGTGCCAGCAGTAGCGGAACCACCTACGAGCAGTACTTC
16,-,TRBV24-1,-,TRBJ2-1,CATSDLGPNSYNEQFF,TGTGCCACCAGTGATTTGGGCCCGAACTCCTACAATGAGCAGTTCTTC
15,TRBD1,TRBV30,-,TRBJ2-5,CAWSTGQGGVETQYF,TGTGCCTGGAGTACTGGACAGGGCGGCGTTGAGACCCAGTACTTC
12,TRBD1,TRBV30,-,TRBJ1-2,CAWATGRRGYTF,TGTGCCTGGGCGACAGGGCGTCGCGGCTACACCTTC
12,-,TRBV30,-,TRBJ2-7,CACTGAYYEQYF,TGTGCCTGCACAGGAGCTTACTACGAGCAGTACTTC
14,-,TRBV1,-,TRBJ2-7,CTSSPHRTSTEQYF,TGCACCAGCAGCCCCCACCGTACTAGTACCGAGCAGTACTTC
18,-,TRBV9,-,TRBJ2-2,CASSVVPAGNLYSGELFF,TGTGCCAGCAGCGTAGTCCCGGCGGGAAACTTGTACTCCGGGGAGCTGTTTTTT
13,TRBD1,TRBV12-3/TRBV12-4,-,TRBJ2-5,CASRPTGQETQYF,TGTGCCAGCAGGCCGACAGGGCAAGAGACCCAGTACTTC
16,-,TRBV18,-,TRBJ2-2,CASCQPAGLNTGELFF,TGTGCCAGCTGCCAGCCAGCGGGCCTCAACACCGGGGAGCTGTTTTTT
13,-,TRBV19,-,TRBJ2-2,CASRKMNTGELFF,TGTGCCAGCAGAAAAATGAACACCGGGGAGCTGTTTTTT